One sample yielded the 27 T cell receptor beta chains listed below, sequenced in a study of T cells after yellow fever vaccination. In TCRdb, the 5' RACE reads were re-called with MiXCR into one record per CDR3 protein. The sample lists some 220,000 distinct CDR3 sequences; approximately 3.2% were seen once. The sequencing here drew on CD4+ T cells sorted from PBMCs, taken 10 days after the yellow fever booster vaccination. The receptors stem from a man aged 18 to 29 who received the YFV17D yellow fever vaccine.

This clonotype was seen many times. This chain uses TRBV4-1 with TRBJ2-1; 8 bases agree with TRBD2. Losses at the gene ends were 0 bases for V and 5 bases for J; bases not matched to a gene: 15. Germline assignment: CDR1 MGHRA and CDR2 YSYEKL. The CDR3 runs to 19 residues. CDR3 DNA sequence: TGCGCCAGCAGCCAAGATAAGGCTAGCGGGCGGGGGAGAGACAATGAGCAGTTCTTC. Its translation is CASSQDKASGRGRDNEQFF.

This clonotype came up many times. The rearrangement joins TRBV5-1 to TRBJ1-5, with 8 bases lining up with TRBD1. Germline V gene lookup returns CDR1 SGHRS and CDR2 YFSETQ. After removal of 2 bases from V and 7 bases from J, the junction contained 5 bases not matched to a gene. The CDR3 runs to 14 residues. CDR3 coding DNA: TGCGCCAGCAGCTTATCAGGGGGCCGCCAGCCCCAGCATTTT. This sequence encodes CASSLSGGRQPQHF.

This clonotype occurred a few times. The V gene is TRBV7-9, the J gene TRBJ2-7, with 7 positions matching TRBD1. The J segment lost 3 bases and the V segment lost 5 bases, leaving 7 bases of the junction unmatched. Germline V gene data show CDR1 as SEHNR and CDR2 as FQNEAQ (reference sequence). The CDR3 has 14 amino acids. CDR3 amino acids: CASSHWDRVYEQYF. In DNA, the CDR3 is TGTGCCAGCAGCCATTGGGACAGAGTCTACGAGCAGTACTTC.

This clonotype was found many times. DNA of the CDR3: TGTGCCAGCTCACCGCCCTCGGAGAATGAGCAGTTCTTC. Protein: CASSPPSENEQFF. This chain joins TRBV18 and TRBJ2-1; D unresolved. The germline V gene has CDR1 KGHSH and CDR2 LQKENI. There are 13 residues in the CDR3. Trimming removed 3 bases at V and 7 bases at J, with 10 bases between.

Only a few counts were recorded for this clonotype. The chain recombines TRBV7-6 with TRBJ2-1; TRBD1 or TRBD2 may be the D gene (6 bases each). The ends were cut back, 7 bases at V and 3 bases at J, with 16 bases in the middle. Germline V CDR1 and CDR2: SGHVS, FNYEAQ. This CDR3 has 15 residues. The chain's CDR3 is CASTRGESSYNEQFF. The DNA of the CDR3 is TGTGCCAGCACGAGGGGGGAGTCGAGCTACAATGAGCAGTTCTTC.

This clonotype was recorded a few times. The CDR3 reads CSASDGTEAFF. CDR3 DNA: TGCAGTGCTAGCGACGGCACTGAAGCTTTCTTT. The J gene is TRBJ1-1, the V gene TRBV20-1, with D unresolved. Germline-derived CDR1 and CDR2 are DFQATT and SNEGSKA (reference sequence). CDR3 length equals 11 residues. V was trimmed by 3 bases and J by 4 bases, leaving 6 bases between them.

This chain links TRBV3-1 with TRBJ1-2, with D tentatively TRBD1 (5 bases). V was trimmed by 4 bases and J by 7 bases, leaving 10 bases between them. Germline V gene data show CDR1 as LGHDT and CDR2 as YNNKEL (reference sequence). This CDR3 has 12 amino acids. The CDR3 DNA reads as TGTGCCAGCAGCCGGCGGGGGTTTGGCTACACCTTC. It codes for CASSRRGFGYTF. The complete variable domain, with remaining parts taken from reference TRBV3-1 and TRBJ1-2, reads DTAVSQTPKYLVTQMGNDKSIKCEQNLGHDTMYWYKQDSKKFLKIMFSYNNKELIINETVPNRFSPKSPDKAHLNLHINSLELGDSAVYFCASSRRGFGYTFGSGTRLTVV.

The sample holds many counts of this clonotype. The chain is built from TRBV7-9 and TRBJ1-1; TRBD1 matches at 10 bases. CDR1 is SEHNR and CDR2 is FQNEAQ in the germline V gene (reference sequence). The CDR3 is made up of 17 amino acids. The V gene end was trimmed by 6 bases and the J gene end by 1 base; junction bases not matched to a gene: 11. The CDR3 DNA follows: TGTGCCAGCAGTTCCTCCGGGACAGGGGTGACGAACACTGAAGCTTTCTTT. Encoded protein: CASSSSGTGVTNTEAFF. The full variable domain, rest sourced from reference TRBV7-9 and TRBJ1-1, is DTGVSQNPRHKITKRGQNVTFRCDPISEHNRLYWYRQTLGQGPEFLTYFQNEAQLEKSRLLSDRFSAERPKGSFSTLEIQRTEQGDSAMYLCASSSSGTGVTNTEAFFGQGTRLTVV.

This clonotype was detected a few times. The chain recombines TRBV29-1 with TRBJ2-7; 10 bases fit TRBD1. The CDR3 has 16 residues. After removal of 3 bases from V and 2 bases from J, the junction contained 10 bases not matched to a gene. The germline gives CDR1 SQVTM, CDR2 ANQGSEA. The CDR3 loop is CSVEGLGQGSPYEQYF. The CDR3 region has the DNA TGCAGCGTTGAGGGTTTGGGACAGGGGTCCCCCTACGAGCAGTACTTC.

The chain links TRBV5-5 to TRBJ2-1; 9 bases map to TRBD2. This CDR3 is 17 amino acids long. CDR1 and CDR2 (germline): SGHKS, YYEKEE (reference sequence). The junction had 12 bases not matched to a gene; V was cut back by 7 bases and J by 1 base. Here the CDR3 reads CASPLAGGGDSYNEQFF. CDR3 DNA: TGTGCCAGCCCCCTCGCGGGGGGGGGAGATTCCTACAATGAGCAGTTCTTC.

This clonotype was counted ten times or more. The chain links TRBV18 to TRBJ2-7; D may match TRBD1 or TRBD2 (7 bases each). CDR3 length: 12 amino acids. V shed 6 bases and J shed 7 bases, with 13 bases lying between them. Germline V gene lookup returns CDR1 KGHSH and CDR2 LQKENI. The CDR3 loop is CASSTQGGEQYV. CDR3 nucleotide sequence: TGTGCCAGCTCTACGCAGGGGGGGGAGCAGTACGTC.

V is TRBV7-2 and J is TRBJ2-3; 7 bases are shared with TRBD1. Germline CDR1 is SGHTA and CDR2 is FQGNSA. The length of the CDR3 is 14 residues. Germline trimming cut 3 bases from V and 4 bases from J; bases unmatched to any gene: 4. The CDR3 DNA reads TGTGCCAGCAGCTTCGCCCAGGGGGCAGATACGCAGTATTTT. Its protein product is CASSFAQGADTQYF.

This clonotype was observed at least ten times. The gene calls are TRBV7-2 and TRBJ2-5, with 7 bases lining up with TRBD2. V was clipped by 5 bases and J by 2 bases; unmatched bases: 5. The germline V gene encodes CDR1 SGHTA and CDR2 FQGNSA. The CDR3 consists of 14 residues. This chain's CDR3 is CASSPGLVQETQYF. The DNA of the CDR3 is TGTGCCAGCAGCCCCGGACTAGTGCAAGAGACCCAGTACTTC.

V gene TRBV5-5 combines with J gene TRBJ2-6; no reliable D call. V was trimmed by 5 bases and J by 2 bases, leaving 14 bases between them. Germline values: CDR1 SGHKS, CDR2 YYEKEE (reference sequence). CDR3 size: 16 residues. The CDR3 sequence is CASSPNSGAGANVLTF. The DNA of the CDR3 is TGTGCCAGCAGTCCTAACTCAGGAGCTGGGGCCAACGTCCTGACTTTC. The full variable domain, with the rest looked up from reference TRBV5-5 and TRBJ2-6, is DAGVTQSPTHLIKTRGQQVTLRCSPISGHKSVSWYQQVLGQGPQFIFQYYEKEERGRGNFPDRFSARQFPNYSSELNVNALLLGDSALYLCASSPNSGAGANVLTFGAGSRLTVL.

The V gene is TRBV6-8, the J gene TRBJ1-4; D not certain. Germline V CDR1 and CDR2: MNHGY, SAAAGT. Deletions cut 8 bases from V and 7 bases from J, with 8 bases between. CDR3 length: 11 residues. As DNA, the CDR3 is TGTGCCAGCGGGGAACCTGAAAAACTGTTTTTT. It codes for CASGEPEKLFF.

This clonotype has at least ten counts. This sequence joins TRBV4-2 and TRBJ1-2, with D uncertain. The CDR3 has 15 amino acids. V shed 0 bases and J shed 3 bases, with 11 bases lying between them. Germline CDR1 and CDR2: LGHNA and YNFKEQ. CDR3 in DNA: TGTGCCAGCAGCCAAGAGGGAGGGATTTACTATGGCTACACCTTC. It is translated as CASSQEGGIYYGYTF.

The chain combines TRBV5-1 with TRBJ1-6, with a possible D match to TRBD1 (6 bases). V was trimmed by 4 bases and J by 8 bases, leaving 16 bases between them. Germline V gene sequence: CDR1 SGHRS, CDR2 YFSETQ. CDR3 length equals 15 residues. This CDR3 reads CASSAEGGLDSPLHF. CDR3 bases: TGCGCCAGCAGCGCGGAGGGGGGTCTTGATTCACCCCTCCACTTT.

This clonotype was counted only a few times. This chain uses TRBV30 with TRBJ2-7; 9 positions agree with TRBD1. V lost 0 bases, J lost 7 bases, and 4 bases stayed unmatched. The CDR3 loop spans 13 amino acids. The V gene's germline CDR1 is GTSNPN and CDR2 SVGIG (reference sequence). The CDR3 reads CAWSVNRGQEQYF. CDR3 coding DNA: TGTGCCTGGAGTGTAAACAGGGGGCAAGAGCAGTACTTC.

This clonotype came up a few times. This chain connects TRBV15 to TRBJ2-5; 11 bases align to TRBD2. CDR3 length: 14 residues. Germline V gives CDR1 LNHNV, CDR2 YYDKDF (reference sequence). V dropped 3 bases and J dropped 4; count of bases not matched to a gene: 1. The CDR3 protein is CATSSGLAGETQYF. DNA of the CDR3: TGTGCCACCAGCAGCGGACTAGCGGGAGAGACCCAGTACTTC.

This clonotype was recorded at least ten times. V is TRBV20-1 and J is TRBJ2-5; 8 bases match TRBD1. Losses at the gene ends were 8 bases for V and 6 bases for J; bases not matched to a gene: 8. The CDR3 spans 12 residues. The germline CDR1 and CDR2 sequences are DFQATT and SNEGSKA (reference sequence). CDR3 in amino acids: CSPGQGAQTQYF. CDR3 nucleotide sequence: TGCAGTCCAGGACAGGGCGCACAGACCCAGTACTTC.

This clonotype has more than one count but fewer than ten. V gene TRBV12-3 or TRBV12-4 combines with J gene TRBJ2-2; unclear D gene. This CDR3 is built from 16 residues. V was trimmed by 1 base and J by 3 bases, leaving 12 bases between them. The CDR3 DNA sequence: TGTGCCAGCAGTTTAGGTAGCCCCCACCACACCGGGGAGCTGTTTTTT. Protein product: CASSLGSPHHTGELFF.

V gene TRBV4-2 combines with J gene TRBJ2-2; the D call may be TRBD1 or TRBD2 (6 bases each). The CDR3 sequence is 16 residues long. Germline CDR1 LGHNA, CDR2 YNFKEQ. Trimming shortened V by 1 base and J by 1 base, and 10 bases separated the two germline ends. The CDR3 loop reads CASSQVEGGNTGELFF. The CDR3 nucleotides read TGTGCCAGCAGCCAAGTGGAGGGGGGGAACACCGGGGAGCTGTTTTTT.

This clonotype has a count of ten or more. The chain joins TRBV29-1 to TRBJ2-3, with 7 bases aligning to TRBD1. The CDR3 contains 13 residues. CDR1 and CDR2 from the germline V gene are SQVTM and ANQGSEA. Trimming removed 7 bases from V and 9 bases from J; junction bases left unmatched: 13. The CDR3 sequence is CSGLRDRADTQYF. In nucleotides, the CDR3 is TGCAGCGGACTCCGTGACAGGGCTGACACGCAGTATTTT.

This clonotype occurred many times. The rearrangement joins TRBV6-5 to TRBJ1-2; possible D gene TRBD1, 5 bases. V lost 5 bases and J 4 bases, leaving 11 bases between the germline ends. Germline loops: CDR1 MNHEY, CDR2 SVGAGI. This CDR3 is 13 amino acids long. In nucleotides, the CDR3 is TGTGCCAGCAGTCGGTCGGGGCGCTATGGCTACACCTTC. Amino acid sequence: CASSRSGRYGYTF.

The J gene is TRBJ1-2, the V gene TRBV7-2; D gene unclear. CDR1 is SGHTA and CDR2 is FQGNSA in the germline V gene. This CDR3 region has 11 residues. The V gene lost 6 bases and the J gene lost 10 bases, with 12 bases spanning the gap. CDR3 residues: CASRNRMNYTF. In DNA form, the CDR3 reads TGTGCCAGCAGGAACAGAATGAACTACACCTTC.

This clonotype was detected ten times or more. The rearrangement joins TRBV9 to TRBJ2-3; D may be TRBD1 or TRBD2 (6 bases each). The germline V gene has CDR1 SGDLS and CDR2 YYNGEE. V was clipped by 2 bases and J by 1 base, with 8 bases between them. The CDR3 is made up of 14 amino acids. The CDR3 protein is CASSVRGRTDTQYF. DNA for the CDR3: TGTGCCAGCAGCGTCCGGGGGCGCACAGATACGCAGTATTTT.

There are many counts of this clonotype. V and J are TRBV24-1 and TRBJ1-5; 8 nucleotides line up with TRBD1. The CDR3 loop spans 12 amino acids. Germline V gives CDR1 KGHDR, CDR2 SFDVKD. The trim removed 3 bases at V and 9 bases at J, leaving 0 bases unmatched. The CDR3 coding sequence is TGTGCCACCAGTGATGACAGGGGGCCCCAGCATTTT. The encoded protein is CATSDDRGPQHF.